This T cell receptor beta chain is drawn from a study of cytomegalovirus exposure and HLA in healthy donors. For the study at large: As an earlier analysis found, roughly 180 million T cells yielded 95 million to 130 million unique TCR beta sequences. General observations from the study: The authors enumerated under 200 TCR beta chains as linked to cytomegalovirus.

Germline CDR1 and CDR2: LNHDA and SQIVND (reference sequence). The CDR3 contains 12 residues. Trimming stripped 2 bases from V and 6 bases from J, with 5 bases between. Notes on this clone: No antigen is known for it.

The PCR ran on 60 Vbeta and 13 Jbeta primers. This table comes from immunoSEQ multiplex PCR, and its TCRdb copy is limited to in-frame clones, with some not included. Recorded for this sample: around 55,000 clones. The chain uses TRBV19 and TRBJ1-5; D is unresolved. The TCR was taken from a man aged 45 to 65 in good health and CMV-seropositive. The sequenced sample consisted of PBMCs. The CDR3 here is CASSITGQPQHF. The CDR3 region has the DNA TGTGCCAGTAGTATAACCGGTCAGCCCCAGCATTTT.